The next 25 T cell receptor beta chains were all read from a single sample in a study of blood T cell repertoires in COVID-19. Sequencing used immunoSEQ multiplex PCR; TCRdb keeps in-frame clones, though not all of them. Among around 80,000 clones, almost 85% were seen once, and the ten largest hold about 9.4%. The sample consisted of peripheral blood. All receptors derive from a man aged 55 to 69 with acute or convalescent COVID-19.

This clone was counted between two and nine times. The chain uses TRBV29-1 and TRBJ2-3; 15 nucleotides align to TRBD2. Germline CDR1 reads SQVTM; CDR2 reads ANQGSEA. V lost 5 bases, J lost 5 bases, and 11 bases stayed unmatched. CDR3 length: 17 amino acids. CDR3 region: CSVTKGLAGGRKDTQYF. Here the CDR3 DNA reads TGCAGCGTTACAAAAGGACTAGCGGGAGGGCGTAAAGATACGCAGTATTTT.

This clone is a singleton in its sample. The rearrangement joins TRBV5-1 to TRBJ2-1; D might be TRBD1 (7 bases). Looked up from germline, CDR1 is SGHRS and CDR2 is YFSETQ. The CDR3 consists of 13 residues. The V end was cut by 5 bases, the J end by 8 bases, with 14 bases between. Here the CDR3 DNA reads TGCGCCAGCAGGGAGGGGGCTGGCGATGAGCAGTTCTTC. Protein product: CASREGAGDEQFF. Filled out from reference TRBV5-1 and TRBJ2-1, the complete variable domain reads KAGVTQTPRYLIKTRGQQVTLSCSPISGHRSVSWYQQTPGQGLQFLFEYFSETQRNKGNFPGRFSGRQFSNSRSEMNVSTLELGDSALYLCASREGAGDEQFFGPGTRLTVL.

This chain connects TRBV30 to TRBJ2-2, with 8 bases aligning to TRBD2. V lost 1 base to trimming and J lost 5 bases; unmatched junction nucleotides: 6. The CDR3 length is 15 residues. Germline-derived CDR1 and CDR2 are GTSNPN and SVGIG (reference sequence). The CDR3 DNA reads as TGTGCCTGGAGTGGGGCGGGCGGGAGGACCGGGGAGCTGTTTTTT. Its protein product is CAWSGAGGRTGELFF.

This clone has only one observation. The chain has TRBV4-2 and TRBJ2-3; TRBD2 might be the D (6 bases). The V end lost 3 bases, the J end lost 6 bases, and 10 bases lay between the germline ends. The CDR3 is made up of 13 amino acids. Germline loops: CDR1 LGHNA, CDR2 YNFKEQ. DNA of the CDR3: TGTGCCAGCAGCCAGTCCCTAGCGGATACGCAGTATTTT. This encodes CASSQSLADTQYF.

This clone has only a few counts. The chain recombines TRBV4-1 with TRBJ2-4, with TRBD2 matching over 8 bases. V gave up 0 bases and J gave up 1 base; unmatched junction bases: 5. Per germline, CDR1 MGHRA and CDR2 YSYEKL. The length of the CDR3 is 17 residues. DNA for the CDR3: TGCGCCAGCAGCCAAGATCCGACGGGGGGGGCCAAAAACATTCAGTACTTC. This sequence encodes CASSQDPTGGAKNIQYF.

J is TRBJ2-7 and V is TRBV5-1, with 10 bases matching TRBD2. Germline lookup yields CDR1 SGHRS and CDR2 YFSETQ. The CDR3 covers 16 residues. Germline trimming cut 4 bases from V and 2 bases from J; bases unmatched to any gene: 9. CDR3 residues: CASSGAGLAATYEQYF. DNA of the CDR3: TGCGCCAGCAGCGGAGCAGGACTAGCGGCCACCTACGAGCAGTACTTC.

V is TRBV11-2 and J is TRBJ2-1, with 8 bases that match TRBD1. The CDR3 length is 14 residues. The junction had 2 bases not matched to a gene; V was cut back by 2 bases and J by 5 bases. Germline values: CDR1 SGHAT, CDR2 FQNNGV. The CDR3 loop reads CASSLRTGNNEQFF. CDR3 nucleotides: TGTGCCAGCAGCTTAAGGACAGGGAACAATGAGCAGTTCTTC.

V is TRBV6-5 and J is TRBJ1-5; 8 nucleotides match TRBD1. With 0 bases clipped from V and 7 bases from J, the junction kept 8 bases outside the gene matches. Germline V lookup: CDR1 MNHEY, CDR2 SVGAGI. This CDR3 has 16 amino acids. This CDR3 is CASSYSGQGTGQPQHF. DNA of the CDR3: TGTGCCAGCAGTTACTCTGGACAGGGCACGGGACAGCCCCAGCATTTT.

V and J are TRBV6-2 or TRBV6-3 and TRBJ1-6; D call uncertain. Trimming removed 2 bases at V and 9 bases at J, with 8 bases between. Germline lookup yields CDR1 MNHEY and CDR2 SVGEGT. This CDR3 has 13 amino acids. The CDR3 bases are TGTGCCAGCAGTTACCCCCAGCGTTCACCCCTCCACTTT. Translation gives CASSYPQRSPLHF.

The chain is built from TRBV12-3 or TRBV12-4 and TRBJ2-7; D might be TRBD1 (5 bases). Trimming shortened V by 4 bases and J by 4 bases, and 8 bases separated the two germline ends. The CDR3 has 12 amino acids. The CDR3 nucleotides are TGTGCCAGCAGTTCGGACATGTACGAGCAGTACTTC. As protein: CASSSDMYEQYF.

The rearrangement joins TRBV28 to TRBJ2-6, with D uncertain. Trimming left V 5 bases short and J 0 bases short, with 5 bases between. CDR3 size: 14 residues. Per germline, CDR1 MDHEN and CDR2 SYDVKM. The CDR3, as DNA: TGTGCCAGCAGTGACAACTCTGGGGCCAACGTCCTGACTTTC. As protein: CASSDNSGANVLTF. Variable domain in full (rest from reference TRBV28 and TRBJ2-6): DVKVTQSSRYLVKRTGEKVFLECVQDMDHENMFWYRQDPGLGLRLIYFSYDVKMKEKGDIPEGYSVSREKKERFSLILESASTNQTSMYLCASSDNSGANVLTFGAGSRLTVL.

In its sample, this clone was seen a few times. This sequence joins TRBV19 and TRBJ1-5; TRBD1 aligns across 8 bases. The CDR3 has 14 amino acids. The ends lost 4 bases at V and 8 bases at J; junction bases unmatched: 7. Germline V gene data show CDR1 as LNHDA and CDR2 as SQIVND (reference sequence). CDR3 protein: CASSTDRAGKPQHF. Written as DNA, the CDR3 is TGTGCCAGTAGTACGGACAGGGCGGGGAAGCCCCAGCATTTT.

This chain uses TRBV15 with TRBJ2-7, with 10 bases that match TRBD2. Germline values: CDR1 LNHNV, CDR2 YYDKDF (reference sequence). The CDR3 runs to 13 residues. The trim removed 7 bases at V and 4 bases at J, leaving 4 bases unmatched. The CDR3 spells CATTLAGGYEQYF. CDR3 nucleotides: TGTGCCACCACCTTAGCGGGGGGTTACGAGCAGTACTTC.

This chain connects TRBV28 to TRBJ1-5; 9 bases are a match to TRBD1. Germline-derived CDR1 and CDR2 are MDHEN and SYDVKM. The CDR3 runs to 17 residues. The V gene end was trimmed by 4 bases and the J gene end by 4 bases; junction bases not matched to a gene: 11. This CDR3 is CASSSGQGATGNQPQHF. CDR3 in DNA: TGTGCCAGCAGTTCGGGACAGGGAGCAACTGGAAATCAGCCCCAGCATTTT.

This chain links TRBV6-5 with TRBJ2-7; 12 bases map to TRBD2. Per germline, CDR1 MNHEY and CDR2 SVGAGI. This CDR3 comprises 15 residues. J was trimmed by 4 bases and V by 6 bases; bases with no gene match: 7. Here the CDR3 reads CASRLGLAGNYEQYF. The CDR3 DNA follows: TGTGCCAGCAGGCTTGGACTAGCGGGAAATTACGAGCAGTACTTC.

The chain is built from TRBV7-2 and TRBJ1-5, with TRBD1 matching 9 bases. The junction had 4 bases not matched to a gene; V was cut back by 6 bases and J by 4 bases. Per germline, CDR1 SGHTA and CDR2 FQGNSA. The CDR3 runs to 14 residues. The CDR3 DNA sequence: TGTGCCAGCAGAGGGACAGGGCAAAATCAGCCCCAGCATTTT. Its protein is CASRGTGQNQPQHF.

V and J are TRBV25-1 and TRBJ2-1; 7 bases line up with TRBD1. CDR1 and CDR2 from the germline V gene are MGHDK and SYGVNS. The CDR3 consists of 16 residues. V shed 4 bases and J 8 bases; nucleotides not matched to a gene: 14. As DNA, the CDR3 is TGTGCCAGCAGTGTAGTGGGGACAGCGAAAATGCATGAGCAGTTCTTC. Amino acid sequence: CASSVVGTAKMHEQFF.

The chain is built from TRBV10-1 and TRBJ2-1; tentative D call: TRBD1 (6 bases). Germline V gene lookup returns CDR1 WNHNN and CDR2 SYGVQD (reference sequence). The CDR3 is made up of 11 amino acids. The V gene lost 11 bases and the J gene lost 6 bases, with 11 bases spanning the gap. CDR3 loop: CADRTVNEQFF. CDR3 nucleotide sequence: TGCGCCGACCGGACAGTCAATGAGCAGTTCTTC.

This chain joins TRBV18 and TRBJ1-2, with D possibly being TRBD1 (6 bases). Deletions cut 3 bases from V and 6 bases from J, with 11 bases between. This CDR3 is built from 13 residues. Per the germline V gene, CDR1 is KGHSH and CDR2 is LQKENI. CDR3 sequence reads: CASSPFDRNGYTF. The CDR3 coding sequence is TGTGCCAGCTCACCTTTCGACAGGAATGGCTACACCTTC.

A few counts support this clone. At one of its ends the junction is not consistent with the germline gene, which may arise from a read error. The chain joins TRBV7-2 to TRBJ1-2; D is ambiguous. CDR1 SGHTA and CDR2 FQGNSA come from the germline V gene. CDR3 length: 13 amino acids. CDR3 loop: CASSLLLQAAFAF. The CDR3 DNA reads as TGTGCCAGCAGCCTCCTGCTTCAGGCCGCGTTCGCCTTC. The full variable domain, with the rest looked up from reference TRBV7-2 and TRBJ1-2, is GAGVSQSPSNKVTEKGKDVELRCDPISGHTALYWYRQSLGQGLEFLIYFQGNSAPDKSGLPSDRFSAERTGGSVSTLTIQRTQQEDSAVYLCASSLLLQAAFAFGSGTRLTVV.

The chain recombines TRBV12-3 or TRBV12-4 with TRBJ1-2; the D is unclear. This CDR3 has 12 residues. The V end lost 6 bases, the J end lost 13 bases, and 18 bases lay between the germline ends. As DNA, the CDR3 is TGTGCCAGCAGCCTAGAGACTGGCTTTAGCACCTTC. It codes for CASSLETGFSTF.

This chain uses TRBV7-2 with TRBJ2-5; 13 bases fit TRBD2. CDR1 is SGHTA, CDR2 FQGNSA, per germline. This CDR3 contains 15 residues. The V gene end was trimmed by 5 bases and the J gene end by 2 bases; junction bases not matched to a gene: 2. Here the CDR3 reads CASSLGLAGQETQYF. CDR3 coding DNA: TGTGCCAGCAGCCTGGGACTAGCGGGGCAAGAGACCCAGTACTTC. Variable domain in full (rest from reference TRBV7-2 and TRBJ2-5): GAGVSQSPSNKVTEKGKDVELRCDPISGHTALYWYRQSLGQGLEFLIYFQGNSAPDKSGLPSDRFSAERTGGSVSTLTIQRTQQEDSAVYLCASSLGLAGQETQYFGPGTRLLVL.

This clone was seen once. CDR3 protein: CASSHGTGAGELFF. In DNA, the CDR3 is TGTGCCAGCAGCCATGGGACAGGGGCCGGGGAGCTGTTTTTT. The chain carries TRBV3-1 (or the pseudogene TRBV3-2) and TRBJ2-2; 10 nucleotides match TRBD1. Unmatched junction bases numbered 1, after V lost 3 bases and J lost 6 bases. The CDR3 sequence is 14 residues long. Germline lookup yields CDR1 LGHDT and CDR2 YNNKEL (reference sequence).

J is TRBJ1-2 and V is TRBV5-1, with a tentative D call TRBD1 (6 bases). Looked up from germline, CDR1 is SGHRS and CDR2 is YFSETQ. Deletions cut 0 bases from V and 6 bases from J, with 9 bases between. There are 13 residues in the CDR3. CDR3 protein: CASSLAQGDGYTF. CDR3 nucleotide sequence: TGCGCCAGCAGCTTGGCACAGGGCGATGGCTACACCTTC. Combining the CDR3 with reference TRBV5-1 and TRBJ1-2 gives the whole variable domain KAGVTQTPRYLIKTRGQQVTLSCSPISGHRSVSWYQQTPGQGLQFLFEYFSETQRNKGNFPGRFSGRQFSNSRSEMNVSTLELGDSALYLCASSLAQGDGYTFGSGTRLTVV.

CDR3 DNA sequence: TGCGCCAGCAGCCAAGATACTAGCCGGTCCTACGAGCAGTACTTC. Protein product: CASSQDTSRSYEQYF. The chain links TRBV4-3 to TRBJ2-7; D may be TRBD2 (6 bases). CDR1 is LGHNA and CDR2 is YSLEER in the germline V gene. The V gene lost 0 bases and the J gene lost 1 base, with 10 bases spanning the gap. The CDR3 consists of 15 residues.